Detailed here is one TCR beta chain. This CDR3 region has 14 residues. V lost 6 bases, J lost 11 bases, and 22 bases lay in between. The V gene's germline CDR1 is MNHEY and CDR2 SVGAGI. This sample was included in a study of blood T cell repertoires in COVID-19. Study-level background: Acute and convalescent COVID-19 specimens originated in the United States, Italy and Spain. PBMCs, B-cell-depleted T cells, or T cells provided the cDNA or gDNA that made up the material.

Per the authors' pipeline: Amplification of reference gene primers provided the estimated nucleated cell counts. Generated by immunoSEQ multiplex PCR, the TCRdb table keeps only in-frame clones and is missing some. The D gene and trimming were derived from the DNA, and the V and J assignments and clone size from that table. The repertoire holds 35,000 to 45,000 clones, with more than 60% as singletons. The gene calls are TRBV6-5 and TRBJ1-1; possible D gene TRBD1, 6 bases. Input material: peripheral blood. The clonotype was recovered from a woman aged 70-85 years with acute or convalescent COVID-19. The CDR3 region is CASRVGGAEVGAFF. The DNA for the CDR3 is TGTGCCAGCAGAGTCGGGGGGGCAGAAGTCGGGGCTTTCTTT.